This TCR beta chain comes out of a study of cytomegalovirus exposure and HLA in healthy donors. For the study at large: The 120 validation repertoires, a later analysis reported, used the same platform as the approximately 670 repertoires from the first cohort.

Trimming took 6 bases from V and 4 from J; bases not matched to a gene: 10. Germline V gene data show CDR1 as MNHNY and CDR2 as SVGAGI (reference sequence). The CDR3 has 16 amino acids. This clone occurred a few times. Its antigen remains unknown. Findings and limits, study-wide: Rare sequences made up most TCRs, while some public TCRs were found in many donors.

The table came from immunoSEQ multiplex PCR; TCRdb's copy has only in-frame clones and leaves some out. The repertoire holds some 230,000 clones, with 75% to 95% as singletons. The donors formed part of the roughly 110-subject validation cohort, distinct from the approximately 670-subject first cohort. The V call is TRBV6-6, the J call TRBJ1-5; 9 bases are shared with TRBD1. Sequencing used PBMCs. The TCR originated in a woman in her late teens or twenties in good health and CMV-seronegative. This chain's CDR3 is CASSTGQGKGNQPQHF. The CDR3 DNA reads TGTGCCAGCAGCACCGGACAGGGGAAGGGGAATCAGCCCCAGCATTTT.